Below, 10 T cell receptor beta chains from the same sample are listed, as sequenced in a study of T cell responses to AZD1222 COVID-19 vaccine. Sequencing was performed with immunoSEQ multiplex PCR; in TCRdb, only in-frame clones are kept and a portion is missing. The sample includes around 140,000 clones, about 82% of them seen just once. Specimen: peripheral blood, collected 28 days after the second dose of the MenACWY control vaccine. All receptors come from an adult who received the MenACWY meningococcal vaccine as a control.

V and J are TRBV5-1 and TRBJ2-1, with D possibly TRBD1 on 6 matching bases. Between the trimmed V and J ends, which lost 0 bases and 3 bases, there was a span of 13 bases. The germline gives CDR1 SGHRS, CDR2 YFSETQ. The CDR3 spans 16 residues. CDR3 sequence: CASSLEVGAFYNEQFF. The CDR3 DNA is TGCGCCAGCAGCTTGGAGGTGGGGGCTTTCTACAATGAGCAGTTCTTC.

This chain connects TRBV5-1 to TRBJ2-3; 8 nucleotides match TRBD1. Germline trimming cut 1 base from V and 8 bases from J; bases unmatched to any gene: 12. This CDR3 spans 16 amino acids. Germline CDR1 SGHRS, CDR2 YFSETQ. The CDR3 here is CASSLMMTQGGSTQYF. The CDR3 nucleotides are TGCGCCAGCAGCTTGATGATGACACAGGGGGGTAGTACGCAGTATTTT.

The V and J genes are TRBV21-1 and TRBJ2-7; the table's TRBD2 call for D was not verified on the DNA. TRBV21-1 is shown as a pseudogene. The CDR3 runs to 15 residues. DNA of the CDR3: TGTGCCAGCAGCAAAAAAGTCGAGCGGGGCTACGAGCAGTACGTC. Translated: CASSKKVERGYEQYV.

The chain is built from TRBV7-3 and TRBJ2-6; D unclear. Trimming left V 0 bases short and J 4 bases short, with 7 bases between. Germline V gene sequence: CDR1 SGHTA, CDR2 FQGTGA. The CDR3 contains 15 residues. CDR3 sequence (DNA): TGTGCCAGCAGCTTAACTGGGTCCGGGGCCAACGTCCTGACTTTC. It encodes CASSLTGSGANVLTF.

The CDR3 nucleotides read TGCGCCAGCAGCCAAGATAACGGGATGAACACTGAAGCTTTCTTT. Protein sequence: CASSQDNGMNTEAFF. The rearrangement joins TRBV4-1 to TRBJ1-1; the D is unclear. Deletions cut 0 bases from V and 0 bases from J, with 8 bases between. The germline gives CDR1 MGHRA, CDR2 YSYEKL. The CDR3 totals 15 residues.

This clone was found a few times. The chain links TRBV6-5 to TRBJ1-5; D is ambiguous. Germline loops: CDR1 MNHEY, CDR2 SVGAGI. The CDR3 is 15 amino acids. With 0 bases removed from V and 5 bases from J, the gap between germline ends came to 11 bases. The CDR3 sequence is CASSYSTAEDQPQHF. The CDR3 nucleotides are TGTGCCAGCAGTTACTCGACGGCAGAGGATCAGCCCCAGCATTTT.

V is TRBV10-3 and J is TRBJ2-5; 7 bases map to TRBD1. This CDR3 spans 14 amino acids. Germline-derived CDR1 and CDR2 are ENHRY and SYGVKD. V gave up 5 bases and J gave up 2 bases; unmatched junction bases: 5. CDR3 in amino acids: CAISSTGAQETQYF. Here the CDR3 DNA reads TGTGCCATCAGTTCCACAGGGGCTCAAGAGACCCAGTACTTC.

V is TRBV7-8 and J is TRBJ1-1; D ambiguous. The V end lost 3 bases, the J end lost 4 bases, and 18 bases lay between the germline ends. Germline values: CDR1 SGHVS, CDR2 FQNEAQ. The length of the CDR3 is 16 residues. The CDR3 reads CASSFPSYRVGTEAFF. The CDR3, as DNA: TGTGCCAGCAGCTTCCCCTCATATCGGGTCGGCACTGAAGCTTTCTTT.

The rearrangement links TRBV18 to TRBJ2-5, with D tentatively TRBD2 (5 bases). Germline V gene sequence: CDR1 KGHSH, CDR2 LQKENI. V was trimmed by 6 bases and J by 5 bases, leaving 16 bases between them. The CDR3 contains 14 residues. The CDR3 nucleotides read TGTGCCAGCTCCCCAGAGAATAGCGACGAGACCCAGTACTTC. Translation gives CASSPENSDETQYF.

V gene TRBV6-5 combines with J gene TRBJ2-2; possibly TRBD2 for D (5 bases). The CDR3 length is 14 residues. The germline CDR1 and CDR2 sequences are MNHEY and SVGAGI. V gave up 8 bases and J gave up 2 bases, with 12 bases separating them. The CDR3 region is CASGAGPNTGELFF. CDR3 in DNA: TGTGCCAGCGGCGCGGGCCCTAACACCGGGGAGCTGTTTTTT.